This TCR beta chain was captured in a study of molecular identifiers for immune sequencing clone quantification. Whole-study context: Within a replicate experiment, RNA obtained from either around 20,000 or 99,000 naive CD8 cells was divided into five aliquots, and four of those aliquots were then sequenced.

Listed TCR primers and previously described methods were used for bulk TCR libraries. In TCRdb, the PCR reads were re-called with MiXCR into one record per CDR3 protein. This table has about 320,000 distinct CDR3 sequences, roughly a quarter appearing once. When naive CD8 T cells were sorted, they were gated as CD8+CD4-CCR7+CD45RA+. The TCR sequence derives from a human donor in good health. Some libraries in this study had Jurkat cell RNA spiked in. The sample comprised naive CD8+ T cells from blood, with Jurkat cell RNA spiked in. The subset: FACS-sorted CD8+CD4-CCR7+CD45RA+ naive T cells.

In DNA, the CDR3 is TGCGCCAGCAGCCAAGATTCCATCGGTAGGCGCGAGCAGTACTTC. It encodes CASSQDSIGRREQYF. The V and J genes are TRBV4-1 and TRBJ2-7; no firm D call. With 0 bases removed from V and 6 bases from J, the gap between germline ends came to 15 bases. In germline, CDR1 is MGHRA, CDR2 YSYEKL. There are 15 residues in the CDR3.